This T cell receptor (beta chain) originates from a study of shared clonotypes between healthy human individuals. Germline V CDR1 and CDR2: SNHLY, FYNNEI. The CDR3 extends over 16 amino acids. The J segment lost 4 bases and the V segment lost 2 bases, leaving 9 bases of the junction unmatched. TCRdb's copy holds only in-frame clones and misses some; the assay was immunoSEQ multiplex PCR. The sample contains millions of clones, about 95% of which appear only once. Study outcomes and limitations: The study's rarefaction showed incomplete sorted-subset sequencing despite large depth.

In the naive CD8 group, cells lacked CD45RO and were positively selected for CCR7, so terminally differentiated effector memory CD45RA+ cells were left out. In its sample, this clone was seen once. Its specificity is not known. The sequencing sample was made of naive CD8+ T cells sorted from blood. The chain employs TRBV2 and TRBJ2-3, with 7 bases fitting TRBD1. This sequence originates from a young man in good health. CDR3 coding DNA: TGTGCCAGCAGTGAACCCCGGACAGGCAGCCCAGATACGCAGTATTTT. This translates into CASSEPRTGSPDTQYF. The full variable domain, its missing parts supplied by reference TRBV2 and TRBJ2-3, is EPEVTQTPSHQVTQMGQEVILRCVPISNHLYFYWYRQILGQKVEFLVSFYNNEISEKSEIFDDQFSVERPDGSNFTLKIRSTKLEDSAMYFCASSEPRTGSPDTQYFGPGTRLTVL.